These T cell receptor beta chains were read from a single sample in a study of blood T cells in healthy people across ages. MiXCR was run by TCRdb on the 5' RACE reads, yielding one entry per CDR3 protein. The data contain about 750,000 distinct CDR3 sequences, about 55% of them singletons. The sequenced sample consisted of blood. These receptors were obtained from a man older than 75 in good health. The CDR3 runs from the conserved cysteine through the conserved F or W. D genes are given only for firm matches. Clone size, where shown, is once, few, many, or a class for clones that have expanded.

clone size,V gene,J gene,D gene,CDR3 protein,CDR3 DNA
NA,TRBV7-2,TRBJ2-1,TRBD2,CASSSSGGASYNEQFF,TGTGCCAGCAGTTCTAGCGGAGGCGCCTCCTACAATGAGCAGTTCTTC
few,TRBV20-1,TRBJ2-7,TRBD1,CSARGSGEQYF,TGCAGTGCCAGGGGGAGCGGCGAGCAGTACTTC
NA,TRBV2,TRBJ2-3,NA,CASRYGGLTEADTQYF,TGTGCCAGCAGATACGGGGGCTTAACGGAGGCAGATACGCAGTATTTT
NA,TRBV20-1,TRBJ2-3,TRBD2,CSASGTSGTDTQYF,TGCAGTGCTTCCGGGACTAGCGGAACAGATACGCAGTATTTT
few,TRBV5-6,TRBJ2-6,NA,CASTLTGGSGANVLTF,TGTGCCAGCACCCTAACCGGGGGCTCTGGGGCCAACGTCCTGACTTTC
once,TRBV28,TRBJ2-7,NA,CATSGRSYEQYF,TGTGCCACCTCGGGTCGCTCCTACGAGCAGTACTTC
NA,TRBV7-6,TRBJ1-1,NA,CASSPEVDTRNTEAFF,TGTGCCAGCAGCCCTGAGGTGGACACTAGGAACACTGAAGCTTTCTTT
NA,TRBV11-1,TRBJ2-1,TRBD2,CASSLHNPSGYNEQFF,TGTGCCAGCAGCTTACATAACCCTAGCGGTTACAATGAGCAGTTCTTC
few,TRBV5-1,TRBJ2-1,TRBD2,CASSTTSGYEQFF,TGCGCCAGCAGCACGACTAGCGGGTATGAGCAGTTCTTC
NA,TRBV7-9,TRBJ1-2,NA,CASSSSGGVLNGYTF,TGTGCCAGCAGCTCCTCCGGGGGAGTATTGAATGGCTACACCTTC
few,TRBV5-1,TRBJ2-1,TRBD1,CASSLIGTGGSFNNEQFF,TGCGCCAGCAGCTTGATAGGGACAGGGGGGAGTTTCAACAATGAGCAGTTCTTC
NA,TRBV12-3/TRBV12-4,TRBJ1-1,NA,CASSFAGILVEAFF,TGTGCCAGCAGTTTCGCTGGGATCCTTGTTGAAGCTTTCTTT
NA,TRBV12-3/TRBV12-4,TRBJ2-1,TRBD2,CASSWGGRVNEQFF,TGTGCCAGCAGTTGGGGCGGGAGGGTTAATGAGCAGTTCTTC
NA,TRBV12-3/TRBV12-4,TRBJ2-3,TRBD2,CASSSTSGRSRYAYF,TGTGCCAGCAGTTCGACTAGCGGGAGGTCCAGATACGCGTATTTT
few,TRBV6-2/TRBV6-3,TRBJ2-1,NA,CASSLRRAINEQFF,TGTGCCAGCAGCCTACGGCGGGCCATCAATGAGCAGTTCTTC
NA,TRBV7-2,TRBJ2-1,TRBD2,CASSPSLAASYNEQFF,TGTGCCAGCAGCCCCTCCCTAGCGGCGTCCTACAATGAGCAGTTCTTC
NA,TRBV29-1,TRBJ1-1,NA,CSVVPQNTEAFF,TGCAGCGTTGTGCCGCAGAACACTGAAGCTTTCTTT
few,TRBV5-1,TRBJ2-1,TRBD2,CASKFSGRKENEQFF,TGCGCCAGCAAATTTAGCGGGAGGAAGGAGAATGAGCAGTTCTTC
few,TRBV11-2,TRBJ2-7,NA,CASTLSYEQYF,TGTGCCAGCACCCTCTCCTACGAGCAGTACTTC
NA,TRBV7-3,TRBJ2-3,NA,CASSPPGDRDTQYF,TGTGCCAGCAGCCCGCCGGGCGATCGGGATACGCAGTATTTT
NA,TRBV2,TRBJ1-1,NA,CASTERGTPNTEAFF,TGTGCCAGCACCGAACGGGGGACACCGAACACTGAAGCTTTCTTT
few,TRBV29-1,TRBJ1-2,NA,CSVEVAGLWSYTF,TGCAGCGTTGAGGTGGCAGGGCTCTGGAGCTACACCTTC
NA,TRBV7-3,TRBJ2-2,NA,CASSLIAGVGTGELFF,TGTGCCAGCAGCTTAATTGCAGGGGTGGGAACCGGGGAGCTGTTTTTT
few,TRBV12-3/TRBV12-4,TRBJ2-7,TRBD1,CASRPDRGGTYEQYF,TGTGCCAGCAGACCGGACAGGGGAGGGACCTACGAGCAGTACTTC
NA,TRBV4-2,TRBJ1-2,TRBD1,CASSQVETGNSGYTF,TGTGCCAGCAGCCAAGTCGAGACAGGGAACTCTGGCTACACCTTC
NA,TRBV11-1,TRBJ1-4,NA,CASTSGRNEKLFF,TGTGCCAGCACGTCAGGGAGGAATGAAAAACTGTTTTTT
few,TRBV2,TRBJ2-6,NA,CARASPKAAGANVLTF,TGTGCCAGAGCATCCCCCAAGGCGGCTGGGGCCAACGTCCTGACTTTC
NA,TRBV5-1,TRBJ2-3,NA,CASSLEAVVDTQYF,TGCGCCAGCAGCTTGGAGGCGGTTGTAGATACGCAGTATTTT
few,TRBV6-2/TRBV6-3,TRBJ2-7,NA,CASSRGGESYEQYF,TGTGCCAGCAGTCGTGGCGGTGAGTCCTACGAGCAGTACTTC
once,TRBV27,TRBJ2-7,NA,CASSFDGRNPYEQYF,TGTGCCAGCAGTTTCGATGGACGGAATCCCTACGAGCAGTACTTC
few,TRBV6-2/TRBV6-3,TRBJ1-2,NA,CASSSSTDKRDTGYGYTF,TGTGCCAGCAGTTCCTCAACGGACAAAAGGGACACCGGCTATGGCTACACCTTC
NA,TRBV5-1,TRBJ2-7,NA,CASSLQGGINEQYF,TGCGCCAGCAGCTTACAGGGGGGGATCAATGAGCAGTACTTC
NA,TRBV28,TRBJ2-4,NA,CASLAGNIQYF,TGTGCCTCCCTCGCGGGGAACATTCAGTACTTC
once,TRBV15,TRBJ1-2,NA,CATSRGRNEGLPNYGYTF,TGTGCCACCAGCAGAGGGAGGAATGAGGGGTTGCCTAACTATGGCTACACCTTC
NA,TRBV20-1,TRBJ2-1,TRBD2,CSARAWLAGGNEQFF,TGCAGTGCCAGAGCCTGGCTAGCGGGAGGGAATGAGCAGTTCTTC
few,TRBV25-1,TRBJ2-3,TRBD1,CASSDQGVGDRYAYF,TGTGCCAGCAGTGACCAGGGGGTTGGGGACAGATACGCGTATTTT
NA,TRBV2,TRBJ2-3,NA,CASSFRPDTQYF,TGTGCCAGCAGCTTTAGACCAGATACGCAGTATTTT
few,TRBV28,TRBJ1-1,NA,CASSLMGGGTEAFF,TGTGCCAGCAGTTTAATGGGGGGCGGCACTGAAGCTTTCTTT
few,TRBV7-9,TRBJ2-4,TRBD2,CASSFRLAGDLAKNIQYF,TGTGCCAGCAGCTTCCGCCTAGCGGGAGACCTAGCCAAAAACATTCAGTACTTC
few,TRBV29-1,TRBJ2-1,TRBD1,CSVRGQRSSYNEQFF,TGCAGCGTCCGGGGACAGCGAAGCTCCTACAATGAGCAGTTCTTC
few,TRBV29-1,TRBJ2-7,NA,CSVAPVDSEQYF,TGCAGCGTCGCTCCGGTAGACAGCGAGCAGTACTTC
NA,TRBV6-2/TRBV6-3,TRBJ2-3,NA,CASRASADTQYF,TGTGCCAGCCGCGCCTCGGCAGATACGCAGTATTTT
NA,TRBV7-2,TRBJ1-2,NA,CASSLYGGGCTF,TGTGCCAGCAGCTTATATGGGGGTGGCTGCACCTTC
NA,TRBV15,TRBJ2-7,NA,CATSRAPYYEQYF,TGTGCCACCAGCAGAGCCCCTTACTACGAGCAGTACTTC
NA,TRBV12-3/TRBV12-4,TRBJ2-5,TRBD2,CASSPTRLAGGGEQYF,TGTGCCAGCAGTCCCACCCGACTAGCGGGAGGTGGAGAGCAGTACTTC
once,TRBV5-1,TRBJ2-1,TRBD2,CASSLVTSGTYNEQFF,TGCGCCAGCAGCTTGGTCACTAGCGGGACCTACAATGAGCAGTTCTTC
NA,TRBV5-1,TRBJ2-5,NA,CASSLLLSGETQYF,TGCGCCAGCAGCTTGCTGTTGTCAGGAGAGACCCAGTACTTC
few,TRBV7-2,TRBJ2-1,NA,CASSLGPLSYNEQFF,TGTGCCAGCAGCTTGGGACCCCTCTCCTACAATGAGCAGTTCTTC
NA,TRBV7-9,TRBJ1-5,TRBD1,CASSLSTGVGQPQHF,TGTGCCAGCAGCTTAAGCACAGGGGTTGGTCAGCCCCAGCATTTT
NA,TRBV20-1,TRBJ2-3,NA,CSADGPLRDTQYF,TGCAGTGCAGATGGGCCCCTGAGGGATACGCAGTATTTT
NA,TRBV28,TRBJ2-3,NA,CASSLSGPGGTDTQYF,TGTGCCAGCAGTTTGTCCGGTCCAGGGGGCACAGATACGCAGTATTTT
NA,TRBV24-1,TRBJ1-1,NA,CATRGDSNTEAFF,TGTGCCACGCGGGGGGACTCGAACACTGAAGCTTTCTTT
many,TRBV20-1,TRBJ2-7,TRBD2,CSASSSGGYEQYF,TGCAGTGCTAGTTCTAGCGGGGGCTACGAGCAGTACTTC
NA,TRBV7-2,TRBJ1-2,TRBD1,CASSLPLGGLGVGGAGGYTF,TGTGCCAGCAGCCTCCCTTTGGGTGGTTTAGGCGTAGGGGGCGCAGGTGGCTACACCTTC
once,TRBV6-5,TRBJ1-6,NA,CASTDYNSPLHF,TGTGCCAGCACCGATTATAATTCACCCCTCCACTTT